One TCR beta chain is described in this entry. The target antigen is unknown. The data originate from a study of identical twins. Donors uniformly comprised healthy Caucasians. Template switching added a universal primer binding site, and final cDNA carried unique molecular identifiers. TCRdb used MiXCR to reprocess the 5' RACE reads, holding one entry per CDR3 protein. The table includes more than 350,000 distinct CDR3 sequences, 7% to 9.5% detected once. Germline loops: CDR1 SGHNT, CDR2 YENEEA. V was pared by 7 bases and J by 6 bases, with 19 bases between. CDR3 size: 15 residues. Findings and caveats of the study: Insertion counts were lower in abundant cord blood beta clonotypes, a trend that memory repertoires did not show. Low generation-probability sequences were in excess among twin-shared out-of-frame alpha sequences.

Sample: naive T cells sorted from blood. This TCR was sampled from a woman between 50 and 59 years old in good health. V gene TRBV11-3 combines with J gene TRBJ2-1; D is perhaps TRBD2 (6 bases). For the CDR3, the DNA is TGTGCCAGCAACTTGGGACTCCTTCCTTCCAATGAGCAGTTCTTC. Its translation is CASNLGLLPSNEQFF. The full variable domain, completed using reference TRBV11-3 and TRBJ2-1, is EAGVVQSPRYKIIEKKQPVAFWCNPISGHNTLYWYLQNLGQGPELLIRYENEEAVDDSQLPKDRFSAERLKGVDSTLKIQPAELGDSAVYLCASNLGLLPSNEQFFGPGTRLTVL.